This is a list of T cell receptor beta chains from one sample in a study of identical twins. A single record per CDR3 protein comes from TCRdb applying MiXCR to the 5' RACE reads. The table shows fewer than 900,000 distinct CDR3 sequences, with 21% occurring only once. These data also formed part of another study, on T cells expressing NK-cell markers.

The sample was PBMCs. The receptors stem from a woman between 18 and 29 years old in good health. The CDR3 runs from the conserved cysteine through the conserved F or W. The D gene is left open where the match is weak. Part of the rows lack a size; the others show once, few, many or a class for expanded clones.

j_gene: TRBJ2-4
v_gene: TRBV7-8
abundance: few
d_gene: TRBD1
CDR3nt: TGTGCCAGCAGCTTATCCCGACTCGGACAGGGTCTTGCCAAAAACATTCAGTACTTC
CDR3aa: CASSLSRLGQGLAKNIQYF

j_gene: TRBJ2-1
v_gene: TRBV11-2
abundance: .
d_gene: .
CDR3nt: TGTGCCAGCAGCTCTCACCGGACTAGCCTGAGAGGGGGCGAGCAGTTCTTC
CDR3aa: CASSSHRTSLRGGEQFF

j_gene: TRBJ2-7
v_gene: TRBV9
abundance: .
d_gene: .
CDR3nt: TGTGCCAGCAGTCTACGTGGGGACGTAAGCGAGCAGTACTTC
CDR3aa: CASSLRGDVSEQYF

j_gene: TRBJ2-1
v_gene: TRBV20-1
abundance: .
d_gene: TRBD2
CDR3nt: TGCAGTGCTACCAGCATGAGCGGGGGGGCCGGTGAGCAGTTCTTC
CDR3aa: CSATSMSGGAGEQFF

j_gene: TRBJ2-7
v_gene: TRBV10-1
abundance: few
d_gene: TRBD1
CDR3nt: TGCGCCAGCTCCGGGACAGGGAAAGGAGAGCAGTACTTC
CDR3aa: CASSGTGKGEQYF

j_gene: TRBJ2-7
v_gene: TRBV5-6
abundance: .
d_gene: TRBD2
CDR3nt: TGTGCCAGCAGCTGGTATAGCGGGAGGGCAACCTACGAGCAGTACTTC
CDR3aa: CASSWYSGRATYEQYF

j_gene: TRBJ2-1
v_gene: TRBV5-1
abundance: .
d_gene: TRBD2
CDR3nt: TGCGCCAGCAGCTTGTTGGGGGGGGTCTCGGATGAGCAGTTCTTC
CDR3aa: CASSLLGGVSDEQFF

j_gene: TRBJ1-1
v_gene: TRBV20-1
abundance: few
d_gene: .
CDR3nt: TGCAGTGCTATAGGGGGGGTGAACACTGAAGCTTTCTTT
CDR3aa: CSAIGGVNTEAFF

j_gene: TRBJ2-5
v_gene: TRBV24-1
abundance: .
d_gene: .
CDR3nt: TGTGCCACCAGTGATTCGGGGTTGGAGACCCAGTACTTC
CDR3aa: CATSDSGLETQYF

j_gene: TRBJ2-7
v_gene: TRBV4-3
abundance: few
d_gene: TRBD2
CDR3nt: TGCGCCAGCAGCCAAGCCGCGACTAGCGGGAGCCCCTACGAGCAGTACTTC
CDR3aa: CASSQAATSGSPYEQYF

j_gene: TRBJ2-5
v_gene: TRBV10-1
abundance: many
d_gene: .
CDR3nt: TGCGCCAGCAGTGGGGCCATTTACTTC
CDR3aa: CASSGAIYF

j_gene: TRBJ2-5
v_gene: TRBV10-3
abundance: .
d_gene: TRBD2
CDR3nt: TGTGCCATCAGGGCCAGGGAGGGAATGACGGACCAAGAGACCCAGTACTTC
CDR3aa: CAIRAREGMTDQETQYF

j_gene: TRBJ1-1
v_gene: TRBV2
abundance: .
d_gene: TRBD1
CDR3nt: TGTGCCAGCACCTGGGACAGCATGAACACTGAAGCTTTCTTT
CDR3aa: CASTWDSMNTEAFF

j_gene: TRBJ2-3
v_gene: TRBV7-8
abundance: few
d_gene: .
CDR3nt: TGTGCCAGCAGCGCGGGCACGCCCCAAACGCAGTATTTT
CDR3aa: CASSAGTPQTQYF

j_gene: TRBJ1-1
v_gene: TRBV5-1
abundance: many
d_gene: .
CDR3nt: TGCGCCAGCAGCTTGTTGGGGCTCAACACTGAAGCTTTCTTT
CDR3aa: CASSLLGLNTEAFF

j_gene: TRBJ1-3
v_gene: TRBV20-1
abundance: few
d_gene: TRBD1
CDR3nt: TGCAGTGCTACCACAGGGGGGGAACTCTCTGGAAACACCATATATTTT
CDR3aa: CSATTGGELSGNTIYF

j_gene: TRBJ2-5
v_gene: TRBV7-8
abundance: .
d_gene: .
CDR3nt: TGTGCCAGCAGCAAAATACAGAGCCAAGAGACCCAGTACTTC
CDR3aa: CASSKIQSQETQYF

j_gene: TRBJ2-7
v_gene: TRBV29-1
abundance: few
d_gene: TRBD1
CDR3nt: TGCAGCGTAGCCCGGGACAGACCTCCCTACGAGCAGTACTTC
CDR3aa: CSVARDRPPYEQYF

j_gene: TRBJ2-5
v_gene: TRBV7-2
abundance: many
d_gene: TRBD2
CDR3nt: TGTGCCAGCAGCTTAGTCTCGGGAGGGGGGGAGACCCAGTACTTC
CDR3aa: CASSLVSGGGETQYF

j_gene: TRBJ2-5
v_gene: TRBV5-1
abundance: .
d_gene: .
CDR3nt: TGCGCCAGCAGCTCCGTGGGGGTACAAGAGACCCAGTACTTC
CDR3aa: CASSSVGVQETQYF

j_gene: TRBJ1-2
v_gene: TRBV4-3
abundance: .
d_gene: .
CDR3nt: TGCGCCAACCTCAGAGGGGGAGGGTATGGCTACACCTTC
CDR3aa: CANLRGGGYGYTF

j_gene: TRBJ2-3
v_gene: TRBV5-1
abundance: .
d_gene: .
CDR3nt: TGCGCCAGCAGCTCCCAGAGCGGGCACACAGATACGCAGTATTTT
CDR3aa: CASSSQSGHTDTQYF

j_gene: TRBJ2-2
v_gene: TRBV3-1
abundance: once
d_gene: TRBD2
CDR3nt: TGTGCCAGTAAAGCGGGGCAGAACACCGGGGAGCTGTTTTTT
CDR3aa: CASKAGQNTGELFF

j_gene: TRBJ2-1
v_gene: TRBV10-3
abundance: few
d_gene: .
CDR3nt: TGTGCCATCAGTGACCGGCGGAAAAAAACTTACAATGAGCAGTTCTTC
CDR3aa: CAISDRRKKTYNEQFF

j_gene: TRBJ2-1
v_gene: TRBV6-2/TRBV6-3
abundance: .
d_gene: TRBD2
CDR3nt: TGTGCCAGCCGGCAGGGAGGGAGTGAGCAGTTCTTC
CDR3aa: CASRQGGSEQFF

j_gene: TRBJ1-2
v_gene: TRBV3-1
abundance: many
d_gene: .
CDR3nt: TGTGCCAGCAGCCAAGGACGTGGGGTAGGCTACACCTTC
CDR3aa: CASSQGRGVGYTF

j_gene: TRBJ2-3
v_gene: TRBV20-1
abundance: few
d_gene: TRBD1
CDR3nt: TGCAGTGCTAGGGATACAGGGGGCACCCACACAGATACGCAGTATTTT
CDR3aa: CSARDTGGTHTDTQYF

j_gene: TRBJ1-1
v_gene: TRBV10-3
abundance: few
d_gene: .
CDR3nt: TGTGCCGCCCGAACCGGGACCGCAGCGGATGAAGCTTTCTTT
CDR3aa: CAARTGTAADEAFF

j_gene: TRBJ1-1
v_gene: TRBV28
abundance: many
d_gene: .
CDR3nt: TGTGCCAGCAGTTTCGGGGTGGGTTGGACTGAAGCTTTCTTT
CDR3aa: CASSFGVGWTEAFF

j_gene: TRBJ2-7
v_gene: TRBV5-6
abundance: .
d_gene: TRBD2
CDR3nt: TGTGCCAGCAGCTTGGTCCTGACTAGCGGGGTGTCCTACGAGCAGTACTTC
CDR3aa: CASSLVLTSGVSYEQYF

j_gene: TRBJ2-1
v_gene: TRBV20-1
abundance: few
d_gene: TRBD2
CDR3nt: TGCAGTGCTAGAGTTAGCGGGATGGGGAATGAGCAGTTCTTC
CDR3aa: CSARVSGMGNEQFF

j_gene: TRBJ1-1
v_gene: TRBV20-1
abundance: many
d_gene: .
CDR3nt: TGCAGTGCTAGAGAAGGAGGCCAAATGAACACTGAAGCTTTCTTT
CDR3aa: CSAREGGQMNTEAFF

j_gene: TRBJ2-3
v_gene: TRBV6-1
abundance: .
d_gene: .
CDR3nt: TGTGCCAGCAGTGACTACAGAGGGGGACGGACCACAGATACGCAGTATTTT
CDR3aa: CASSDYRGGRTTDTQYF

j_gene: TRBJ2-5
v_gene: TRBV24-1
abundance: few
d_gene: .
CDR3nt: TGTGCCACCAGTGCCTTCGGTTCGAAGACCCAGTACTTC
CDR3aa: CATSAFGSKTQYF

j_gene: TRBJ2-2
v_gene: TRBV20-1
abundance: .
d_gene: .
CDR3nt: TGCTGTGCTAGAGAATACAGGTCCGGCGCGAACACCGGGGAGCTGTTTTTT
CDR3aa: CCAREYRSGANTGELFF

j_gene: TRBJ2-1
v_gene: TRBV9
abundance: .
d_gene: .
CDR3nt: TGTGCCAGCAGCGTGTCACAAGGATACAATGAGCAGTTCTTC
CDR3aa: CASSVSQGYNEQFF

j_gene: TRBJ1-1
v_gene: TRBV4-3
abundance: few
d_gene: .
CDR3nt: TGCGCCAGCAGCCAAGAGGTCAGCCTCGGGGCTTTCTTT
CDR3aa: CASSQEVSLGAFF

j_gene: TRBJ2-7
v_gene: TRBV7-2
abundance: few
d_gene: TRBD2
CDR3nt: TGTGCCAGCACCTTCGAATGGACTAGCCGCGAGCAGTACTTC
CDR3aa: CASTFEWTSREQYF

j_gene: TRBJ1-5
v_gene: TRBV2
abundance: many
d_gene: .
CDR3nt: TGTGCCAGCAGAGGGGCCAACTTTGAGCCCCAGCATTTT
CDR3aa: CASRGANFEPQHF

j_gene: TRBJ2-3
v_gene: TRBV7-2
abundance: .
d_gene: TRBD2
CDR3nt: TGTGCCAGCAGCCAATGGACTAGCGCAGATACGCAGTATTTT
CDR3aa: CASSQWTSADTQYF

j_gene: TRBJ1-2
v_gene: TRBV6-5
abundance: few
d_gene: .
CDR3nt: TGTGCCAGCAGTTACCGCGGACGGGTAAACTATGGCTACACCTTC
CDR3aa: CASSYRGRVNYGYTF

j_gene: TRBJ2-7
v_gene: TRBV20-1
abundance: many
d_gene: .
CDR3nt: TGCAGTGCCCCGAGGGGTTACGAGCAGTACTTC
CDR3aa: CSAPRGYEQYF

j_gene: TRBJ2-3
v_gene: TRBV9
abundance: .
d_gene: .
CDR3nt: TGTGCCAGCAGCGTCGCCACTAGCTCTGCAGATACGCAGTATTTT
CDR3aa: CASSVATSSADTQYF

j_gene: TRBJ2-2
v_gene: TRBV12-3/TRBV12-4
abundance: few
d_gene: .
CDR3nt: TGTGCCAGCAGTCCCCGGGGCCCAGAGCTGTTTTTT
CDR3aa: CASSPRGPELFF

j_gene: TRBJ2-3
v_gene: TRBV20-1
abundance: many
d_gene: .
CDR3nt: TGCAGTGCTAGTCTGGGAACGAAAACAGATACGCAGTATTTT
CDR3aa: CSASLGTKTDTQYF

j_gene: TRBJ2-5
v_gene: TRBV4-2
abundance: many
d_gene: .
CDR3nt: TGTGCCAGCAGCCAAGATTGGAGGGCTCAGTACCAAGAGACCCAGTACTTC
CDR3aa: CASSQDWRAQYQETQYF

j_gene: TRBJ2-1
v_gene: TRBV20-1
abundance: .
d_gene: TRBD2
CDR3nt: TGCAGTGCTGCCTCTAGCGGGAGGTCCTACAATGAGCAGTTCTTC
CDR3aa: CSAASSGRSYNEQFF